One and the same sample provided the 29 T cell receptor beta chains below, sequenced in a study of T cell responses to AZD1222 COVID-19 vaccine. Method: immunoSEQ multiplex PCR; TCRdb's copy keeps in-frame clones and lacks some. There are approximately 150,000 clones in the sample; roughly 92% occur only once, and 1.6% lies in the top ten. The specimen comprised peripheral blood, sampled on day 0 of AZD1222 vaccination. The receptors were sampled from an adult in good health.

The rearrangement uses TRBV15 and TRBJ2-7, with 9 bases aligning to TRBD1. CDR1 and CDR2 (germline): LNHNV, YYDKDF (reference sequence). Trimming at V came to 0 bases and at J to 4 bases, leaving 4 bases not matched to a gene. This CDR3 spans 15 amino acids. The DNA for the CDR3 is TGTGCCACCAGCAGAGATTTGGGGACAGGGTACGAGCAGTACTTC. It translates to CATSRDLGTGYEQYF.

This clone has only one observation. The chain couples TRBV6-5 to TRBJ1-1; D uncertain. The CDR3 loop spans 15 amino acids. V lost 6 bases and J lost 0, with 14 bases in between. Germline V CDR1 and CDR2: MNHEY, SVGAGI. The CDR3 DNA follows: TGTGCCAGCAGCCCCGAAGCAAGACTGAACACTGAAGCTTTCTTT. It is translated as CASSPEARLNTEAFF.

This clone is a singleton in its sample. CDR3 loop: CASSLAGTGPTEAFF. The CDR3 nucleotides are TGTGCCAGCAGCTTGGCAGGGACAGGGCCCACTGAAGCTTTCTTT. The rearrangement joins TRBV5-6 to TRBJ1-1; 9 bases line up with TRBD1. Germline V lookup: CDR1 SGHDT, CDR2 YYEEEE. CDR3 size: 15 residues. V dropped 0 bases and J dropped 4; count of bases not matched to a gene: 4.

The chain is built from TRBV9 and TRBJ2-1, with D hard to call. Trimming left V 0 bases short and J 5 bases short, with 6 bases between. The CDR3 totals 13 residues. Germline CDR1 reads SGDLS; CDR2 reads YYNGEE. DNA for the CDR3: TGTGCCAGCAGCGTAGTTCAGGACAATGAGCAGTTCTTC. Its translation: CASSVVQDNEQFF.

The chain recombines TRBV12-5 with TRBJ2-7, with no clear D. Trimming took 0 bases from V and 8 from J, leaving 32 bases between them. The CDR3 has 20 residues. Germline values: CDR1 LGHNT, CDR2 FRNRAP. Here the CDR3 reads CASGLVRAAADGVLRFQQYF. CDR3 nucleotides: TGTGCTAGTGGTTTGGTACGGGCCGCTGCCGATGGGGTTTTGCGGTTTCAGCAGTACTTC.

The chain uses TRBV11-2 and TRBJ1-2, with 7 bases identical to TRBD1. CDR1 and CDR2 (germline): SGHAT, FQNNGV. The CDR3 sequence is 14 residues long. The ends lost 3 bases at V and 7 bases at J; junction bases unmatched: 8. This CDR3 is CASSFTHGQVGYTF. The DNA for the CDR3 is TGTGCCAGCAGCTTCACCCATGGACAGGTTGGCTACACCTTC.

This clone turned up a few times. The chain has TRBV19 and TRBJ2-1, with 7 bases identical to TRBD1. The CDR3 length is 16 residues. After removal of 9 bases from V and 6 bases from J, the junction contained 17 bases not matched to a gene. Germline CDR1 and CDR2: LNHDA and SQIVND (reference sequence). CDR3: CASHSRQGAKGNEQFF. CDR3 coding DNA: TGTGCCAGCCACTCCCGACAGGGAGCTAAGGGCAATGAGCAGTTCTTC.

The rearrangement uses TRBV19 and TRBJ2-7; D may be TRBD1 or TRBD2 (5 bases each). The CDR3 covers 16 residues. V shed 6 bases and J shed 1 base, with 19 bases lying between them. Germline CDR1 reads LNHDA; CDR2 reads SQIVND (reference sequence). The CDR3 region has the DNA TGTGCCAGTAGGCCTAGAGGGCAGGGACGATCCTACGAGCAGTACTTC. This translates into CASRPRGQGRSYEQYF.

This clone was recorded only once. V gene TRBV4-1 combines with J gene TRBJ2-1; 12 bases align to TRBD2. The CDR3 covers 18 residues. With 0 bases clipped from V and 4 bases from J, the junction kept 7 bases outside the gene matches. Per germline, CDR1 MGHRA and CDR2 YSYEKL. The CDR3 DNA reads TGCGCCAGCAGCCAAGACCCCGGACTAGCGGGACCTTACAATGAGCAGTTCTTC. Protein product: CASSQDPGLAGPYNEQFF.

The chain carries TRBV29-1 and TRBJ1-4; no definite D call. Germline-derived CDR1 and CDR2 are SQVTM and ANQGSEA. The CDR3 extends over 14 amino acids. The V and J ends lost 7 bases and 3 bases respectively, with 15 bases between them. The chain's CDR3 is CSAAIGLANEKLFF. CDR3 coding DNA: TGCAGCGCTGCGATCGGGCTGGCTAATGAAAAACTGTTTTTT.

This chain joins TRBV6-4 and TRBJ2-3; TRBD2 is a possible D gene (6 bases). This CDR3 has 14 amino acids. Germline-derived CDR1 and CDR2 are MRHNA and SNTAGT. Trimming shortened V by 0 bases and J by 6 bases, and 10 bases separated the two germline ends. The chain's CDR3 is CASSDSLGGDTQYF. CDR3 bases: TGTGCCAGCAGTGACTCACTCGGAGGGGATACGCAGTATTTT.

This clone was seen a single time. CDR3 nucleotides: TGTGCCAGCAGCCGGCAGGGGCTAGCCCAAGAGACCCAGTACTTC. Its translation: CASSRQGLAQETQYF. The chain carries TRBV14 and TRBJ2-5, with TRBD1 as a possible D gene (6 bases). The CDR3 length is 15 residues. Germline V gives CDR1 SGHDN, CDR2 FVKESK. V was cut by 4 bases and J by 1 base, with 13 bases left in between.

This sequence joins TRBV9 and TRBJ1-2, with 7 bases that match TRBD1. Germline V gene lookup returns CDR1 SGDLS and CDR2 YYNGEE. V gave up 0 bases and J gave up 5 bases; unmatched junction bases: 10. The CDR3 length is 16 residues. The CDR3 region has the DNA TGTGCCAGCAGCGTAGGACAGGGAGGATTCGGATATGGCTACACCTTC. The encoded protein is CASSVGQGGFGYGYTF.

The CDR3 is CASSLQTDIPGLGTEAFF. The CDR3 nucleotides are TGTGCCAGCAGCTTACAAACGGATATCCCCGGTTTGGGCACTGAAGCTTTCTTT. J is TRBJ1-1 and V is TRBV7-8; no reliable D call. Trimming stripped 2 bases from V and 4 bases from J, with 23 bases between. Germline CDR1 reads SGHVS; CDR2 reads FQNEAQ. The CDR3 has 18 residues.

The chain uses TRBV19 and TRBJ1-2; no clear D. The CDR3 spans 12 residues. Germline V CDR1 and CDR2: LNHDA, SQIVND (reference sequence). Trimming took off 5 bases at V and 4 bases at J, with 8 bases between the two ends. CDR3 in DNA: TGTGCCAGTAGTCCCGGAATCTATGGCTACACCTTC. It codes for CASSPGIYGYTF.

J is TRBJ1-4 and V is TRBV11-2, with 9 bases matching TRBD1. Germline trimming cut 4 bases from V and 9 bases from J; bases unmatched to any gene: 9. This CDR3 spans 15 amino acids. The germline V gene has CDR1 SGHAT and CDR2 FQNNGV. Written as DNA, the CDR3 is TGTGCCAGCAGCTCGCCGGGACAGGGCGGCAAAAAACTGTTTTTT. This encodes CASSSPGQGGKKLFF.

With regard to this clone: A read error may produce the germline difference seen at one junction end. J is TRBJ2-5 and V is TRBV10-3; D is uncertain. The CDR3 is 14 amino acids. Germline lookup yields CDR1 ENHRY and CDR2 SYGVKD. CDR3: CAISESEQARANNF. The CDR3 bases are TGTGCCATCAGTGAGTCGGAGCAGGCTCGTGCTAACAACTTC.

The chain links TRBV27 to TRBJ1-2; TRBD1 matches at 8 bases. J lost 4 bases, V lost 6 bases, and 7 bases had no gene match. Looked up from germline, CDR1 is MNHEY and CDR2 is SMNVEV (reference sequence). This CDR3 contains 14 residues. The CDR3 bases are TGTGCCAGCAGCCCGGACAGGGTGAGCTATGGCTACACCTTC. Amino acids: CASSPDRVSYGYTF.

This clone was detected only once. The same CDR3 is also encoded by other DNA sequences in this sample. The V and J genes are TRBV5-1 and TRBJ2-6, with D possibly TRBD1 on 5 matching bases. Trimming took 0 bases from V and 4 from J, leaving 8 bases between them. The CDR3 sequence is 15 residues long. The germline V gene encodes CDR1 SGHRS and CDR2 YFSETQ. The CDR3 region has the DNA TGCGCCAGCAGCTTGGGGGGCACCGGGGCCAACGTCCTGACTTTC. Translated, it gives CASSLGGTGANVLTF. Supplemented by reference TRBV5-1 and TRBJ2-6, the full variable domain reads KAGVTQTPRYLIKTRGQQVTLSCSPISGHRSVSWYQQTPGQGLQFLFEYFSETQRNKGNFPGRFSGRQFSNSRSEMNVSTLELGDSALYLCASSLGGTGANVLTFGAGSRLTVL.

V is TRBV7-9 and J is TRBJ2-7; TRBD1 matches 9 bases. J gave up 3 bases and V 0 bases, and 3 bases lay outside the gene matches. Germline loops: CDR1 SEHNR, CDR2 FQNEAQ (reference sequence). CDR3 length equals 15 residues. CDR3 DNA: TGTGCCAGCAGCTTAGCGGGACAGGGAAACTACGAGCAGTACTTC. Encoded protein: CASSLAGQGNYEQYF. The full variable domain, in which reference TRBV7-9 and TRBJ2-7 provide the parts outside the CDR3, is DTGVSQNPRHKITKRGQNVTFRCDPISEHNRLYWYRQTLGQGPEFLTYFQNEAQLEKSRLLSDRFSAERPKGSFSTLEIQRTEQGDSAMYLCASSLAGQGNYEQYFGPGTRLTVT.

The rearrangement uses TRBV5-5 and TRBJ1-6; D is perhaps TRBD1 (5 bases). The germline gives CDR1 SGHKS, CDR2 YYEKEE (reference sequence). The CDR3 contains 14 residues. The V end was cut by 0 bases, the J end by 9 bases, with 10 bases between. CDR3 protein: CASSLDWGISPLHF. Here the CDR3 DNA reads TGTGCCAGCAGCTTGGATTGGGGGATTTCACCCCTCCACTTT.

J is TRBJ2-5 and V is TRBV7-2, with 9 bases aligning to TRBD2. V shed 4 bases and J 5 bases; nucleotides not matched to a gene: 2. The CDR3 contains 13 residues. The germline gives CDR1 SGHTA, CDR2 FQGNSA. CDR3 loop: CASSWGLAETQYF. DNA of the CDR3: TGTGCCAGCAGCTGGGGACTAGCCGAGACCCAGTACTTC.

The gene calls are TRBV3-1 (or the pseudogene TRBV3-2) and TRBJ1-6; TRBD1 might be the D (5 bases). The CDR3 is 15 residues long. The ends were cut back, 4 bases at V and 8 bases at J, with 15 bases in the middle. Germline V gives CDR1 LGHDT, CDR2 YNNKEL (reference sequence). CDR3 protein: CASSPTPGGHSPLHF. In nucleotides, the CDR3 is TGTGCCAGCAGCCCAACACCCGGGGGACATTCACCCCTCCACTTT.

The V gene is TRBV6-1, the J gene TRBJ1-2; the D is unclear. Trimming pared 2 bases from V and 3 bases from J, leaving 7 bases between. Per the germline V gene, CDR1 is MNHNS and CDR2 is SASEGT. CDR3 size: 13 residues. CDR3 in amino acids: CASSEFRDYGYTF. The CDR3 DNA reads TGTGCCAGCAGTGAATTTAGGGACTATGGCTACACCTTC.

This chain links TRBV10-2 with TRBJ1-3; a possible D gene is TRBD1 (5 bases). The CDR3 spans 19 residues. The V end was cut by 7 bases, the J end by 1 base, with 26 bases between. Germline V CDR1 and CDR2: WSHSY, SAAADI. CDR3 sequence: CASKSTVSDRVRSGNTIYF. DNA of the CDR3: TGCGCCAGCAAATCGACAGTTTCTGATCGAGTGAGGTCTGGAAACACCATATATTTT.

This sequence joins TRBV27 and TRBJ1-1; D is undetermined. The CDR3 spans 13 residues. Looked up from germline, CDR1 is MNHEY and CDR2 is SMNVEV (reference sequence). The V gene lost 1 base and the J gene lost 4 bases, with 7 bases spanning the gap. In DNA form, the CDR3 reads TGTGCCAGCAGTTTATATACGGGCACTGAAGCTTTCTTT. Protein sequence: CASSLYTGTEAFF.

The chain employs TRBV16 and TRBJ2-5, with D unresolved. Germline V gives CDR1 KGHSY, CDR2 FQNENV. V was trimmed by 4 bases and J by 2 bases, leaving 11 bases between them. The CDR3 is 14 residues long. The CDR3 DNA reads TGTGCCAGCAGCCCCAGACAAGGTCAAGAGACCCAGTACTTC. It translates to CASSPRQGQETQYF.

The chain uses TRBV5-4 and TRBJ1-1, with 7 bases identical to TRBD1. The CDR3 totals 13 residues. With V trimmed by 4 bases and J by 6 bases, 6 bases remained unmatched. The germline V gene encodes CDR1 SGHNT and CDR2 YYREEE (reference sequence). CDR3 protein: CASSPGGWAEAFF. The CDR3 bases are TGTGCCAGCAGCCCAGGGGGATGGGCTGAAGCTTTCTTT.

The rearrangement joins TRBV19 to TRBJ1-2; D possibly corresponds to TRBD1 (5 bases). CDR3 length: 14 amino acids. Trimming shortened V by 6 bases and J by 4 bases, and 15 bases separated the two germline ends. The V gene's germline CDR1 is LNHDA and CDR2 SQIVND (reference sequence). In DNA, the CDR3 is TGTGCCAGTAGAGAGACAGCTAACTTCTATGGCTACACCTTC. It yields the protein CASRETANFYGYTF.